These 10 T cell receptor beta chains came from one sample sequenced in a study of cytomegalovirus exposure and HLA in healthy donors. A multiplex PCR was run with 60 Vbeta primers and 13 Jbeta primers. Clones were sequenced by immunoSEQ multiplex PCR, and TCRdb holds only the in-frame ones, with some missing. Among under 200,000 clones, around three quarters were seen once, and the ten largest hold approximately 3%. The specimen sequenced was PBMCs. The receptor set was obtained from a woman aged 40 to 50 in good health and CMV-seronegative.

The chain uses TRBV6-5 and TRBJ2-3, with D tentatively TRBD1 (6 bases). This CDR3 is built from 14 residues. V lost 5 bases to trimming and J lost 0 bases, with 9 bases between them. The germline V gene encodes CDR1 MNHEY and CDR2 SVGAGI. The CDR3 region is CASSETGSTDTQYF. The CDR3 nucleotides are TGTGCCAGCAGTGAAACAGGGAGCACAGATACGCAGTATTTT.

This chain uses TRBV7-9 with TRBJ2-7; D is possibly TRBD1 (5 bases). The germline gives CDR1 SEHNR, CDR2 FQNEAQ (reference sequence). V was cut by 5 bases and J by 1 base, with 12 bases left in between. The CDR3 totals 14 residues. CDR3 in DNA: TGTGCCAGCAGCAAAGGGGTGATATCCTACGAGCAGTACTTC. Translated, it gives CASSKGVISYEQYF. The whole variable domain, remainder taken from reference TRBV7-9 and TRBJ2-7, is DTGVSQNPRHKITKRGQNVTFRCDPISEHNRLYWYRQTLGQGPEFLTYFQNEAQLEKSRLLSDRFSAERPKGSFSTLEIQRTEQGDSAMYLCASSKGVISYEQYFGPGTRLTVT.

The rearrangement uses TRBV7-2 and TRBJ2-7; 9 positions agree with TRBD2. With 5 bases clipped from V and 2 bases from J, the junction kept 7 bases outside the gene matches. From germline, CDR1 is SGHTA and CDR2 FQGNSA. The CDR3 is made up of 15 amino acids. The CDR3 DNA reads TGTGCCAGCAGCCAAAGCGGGGGGCTTACCTACGAGCAGTACTTC. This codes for CASSQSGGLTYEQYF.

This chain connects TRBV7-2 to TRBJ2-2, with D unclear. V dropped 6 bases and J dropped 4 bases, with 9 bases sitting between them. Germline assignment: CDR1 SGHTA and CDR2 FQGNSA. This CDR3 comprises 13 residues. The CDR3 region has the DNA TGTGCCAGCAGTCCCGCGGTCACCGGGGAGCTGTTTTTT. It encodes CASSPAVTGELFF.

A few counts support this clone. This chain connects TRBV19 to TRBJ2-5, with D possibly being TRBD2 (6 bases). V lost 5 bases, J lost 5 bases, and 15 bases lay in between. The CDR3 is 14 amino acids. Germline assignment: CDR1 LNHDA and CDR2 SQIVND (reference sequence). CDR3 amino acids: CASSLFGTGETQYF. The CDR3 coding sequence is TGTGCCAGTAGTCTGTTCGGGACTGGGGAGACCCAGTACTTC.

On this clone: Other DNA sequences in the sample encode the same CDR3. The CDR3 is CASSLGRDYEQYF. The CDR3, as DNA: TGCGCCAGCAGCTTGGGCCGGGACTACGAGCAGTACTTC. The chain couples TRBV5-1 to TRBJ2-7; maybe TRBD2 (5 bases). V lost 0 bases to trimming and J lost 3 bases, with 7 bases between them. The CDR3 consists of 13 residues. Germline CDR1 is SGHRS and CDR2 is YFSETQ.

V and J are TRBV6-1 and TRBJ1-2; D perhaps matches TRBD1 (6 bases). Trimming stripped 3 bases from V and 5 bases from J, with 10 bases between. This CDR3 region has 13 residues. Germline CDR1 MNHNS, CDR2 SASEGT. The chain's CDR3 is CASSDGGRYGYTF. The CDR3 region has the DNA TGTGCCAGCAGTGATGGGGGCCGGTATGGCTACACCTTC.

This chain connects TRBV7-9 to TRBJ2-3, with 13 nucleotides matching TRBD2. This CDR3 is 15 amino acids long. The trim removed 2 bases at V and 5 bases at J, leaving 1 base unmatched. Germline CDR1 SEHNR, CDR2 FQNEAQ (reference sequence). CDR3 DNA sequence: TGTGCCAGCAGCTTAAGGACTAGCGGGGGAGATACGCAGTATTTT. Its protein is CASSLRTSGGDTQYF.

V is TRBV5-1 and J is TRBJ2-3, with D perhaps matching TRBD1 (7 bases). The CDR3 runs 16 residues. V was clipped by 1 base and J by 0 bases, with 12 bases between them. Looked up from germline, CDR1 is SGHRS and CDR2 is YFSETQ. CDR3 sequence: CASSLQGGTSTDTQYF. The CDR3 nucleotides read TGCGCCAGCAGCTTGCAGGGGGGCACTAGCACAGATACGCAGTATTTT.

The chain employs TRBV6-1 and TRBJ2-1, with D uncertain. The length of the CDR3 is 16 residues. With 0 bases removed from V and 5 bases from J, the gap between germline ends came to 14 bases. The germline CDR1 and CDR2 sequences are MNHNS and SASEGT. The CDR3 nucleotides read TGTGCCAGCAGTGAAGCGATCAATACTTTCCACAATGAGCAGTTCTTC. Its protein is CASSEAINTFHNEQFF.